The 18 T cell receptor beta chains reported below all come from one sample, sequenced in a study of PD-L1 blockade in urothelial cancer. Regarding time point: peripheral blood 6 weeks after treatment start. The protocol was immunoSEQ multiplex PCR, while the TCRdb copy is restricted to in-frame clones and leaves out a portion. The profile shows about 36,000 clones, over 65% of them singletons. This sample comprised PBMCs, obtained around atezolizumab (anti-PD-L1) treatment. These TCRs come from a man aged 40-50 years with urothelial cancer.

CDR3 sequence reads: CASSLGLAAYNEQFF. CDR3 nucleotide sequence: TGTGCCAGCAGCTTAGGTCTAGCGGCTTACAATGAGCAGTTCTTC. The V and J genes are TRBV7-2 and TRBJ2-1, with 7 bases fitting TRBD2. The germline V gene has CDR1 SGHTA and CDR2 FQGNSA. This CDR3 comprises 15 residues. Trimming took 1 base from V and 4 from J; bases not matched to a gene: 4.

The V and J genes are TRBV9 and TRBJ1-2, with TRBD1 identical over 10 bases. The CDR3 length is 16 residues. The germline V gene encodes CDR1 SGDLS and CDR2 YYNGEE. The V and J ends lost 0 bases and 7 bases, in that order; junction bases with no gene match: 9. The DNA of the CDR3 is TGTGCCAGCAGCGTAGGTTTGGGACAGGGGTTCGGTGGCTACACCTTC. It codes for CASSVGLGQGFGGYTF.

V gene TRBV5-6 combines with J gene TRBJ1-2; 8 nucleotides line up with TRBD1. The CDR3 has 15 amino acids. Trimming took 4 bases from V and 3 from J; bases not matched to a gene: 8. Per the germline V gene, CDR1 is SGHDT and CDR2 is YYEEEE. The CDR3 is CASSPQGARDYGYTF. DNA of the CDR3: TGTGCCAGCAGCCCGCAGGGGGCGCGTGACTATGGCTACACCTTC.

This clone was detected once. This sequence joins TRBV28 and TRBJ1-4, with D perhaps matching TRBD1 (6 bases). The CDR3 extends over 17 amino acids. V gave up 5 bases and J gave up 7 bases, with 23 bases separating them. Germline-derived CDR1 and CDR2 are MDHEN and SYDVKM. The CDR3 loop is CASSQRVGGGEGEKLFF. CDR3 nucleotides: TGTGCCAGCAGTCAGCGGGTAGGGGGGGGCGAGGGTGAAAAACTGTTTTTT.

The chain employs TRBV2 and TRBJ2-4; the match to TRBD2 covers 7 bases. With V trimmed by 8 bases and J by 5 bases, 12 bases remained unmatched. Germline values: CDR1 SNHLY, CDR2 FYNNEI. This CDR3 comprises 15 residues. CDR3 loop: CASGGTSGTQNIQYF. The CDR3 region has the DNA TGTGCCAGCGGAGGAACAAGCGGGACCCAAAACATTCAGTACTTC.

The chain uses TRBV7-9 and TRBJ2-7; D may be TRBD1 (6 bases). V lost 5 bases and J lost 2, with 10 bases in between. This CDR3 region has 13 residues. Germline values: CDR1 SEHNR, CDR2 FQNEAQ (reference sequence). CDR3 loop: CASSTQGPYEQYF. DNA for the CDR3: TGTGCCAGCAGCACCCAGGGGCCCTACGAGCAGTACTTC.

The CDR3 here is CASSLAAGNTDTQYF. The CDR3 coding sequence is TGTGCCAGCAGCTTAGCGGCGGGCAACACAGATACGCAGTATTTT. The V call is TRBV7-9, the J call TRBJ2-3, with D possibly being TRBD2 (5 bases). The CDR3 is 15 amino acids. Per germline, CDR1 SEHNR and CDR2 FQNEAQ (reference sequence). Trimming took off 0 bases at V and 2 bases at J, with 9 bases between the two ends.

The V call is TRBV9, the J call TRBJ2-7; TRBD2 matches at 11 bases. This CDR3 contains 15 residues. Germline CDR1 reads SGDLS; CDR2 reads YYNGEE. V shed 0 bases, J shed 3 bases, and the junction held 2 bases outside the gene matches. The CDR3 loop is CASSVDTSGSYEQYF. The CDR3 DNA reads TGTGCCAGCAGCGTAGACACTAGCGGGAGCTACGAGCAGTACTTC.

The chain combines TRBV28 with TRBJ1-4; the D is unclear. Germline CDR1 reads MDHEN; CDR2 reads SYDVKM. The V and J ends lost 6 bases and 8 bases respectively, with 10 bases between them. CDR3 length equals 12 residues. This CDR3 reads CASSLHLEKLFF. The CDR3 nucleotides are TGTGCCAGCAGCCTCCACCTAGAAAAACTGTTTTTT.

The table lists this clone with a count of one. CDR3 bases: TGTGCCAGCAGTTATAATCGAGATACGCAGTATTTT. Protein sequence: CASSYNRDTQYF. The V gene is TRBV7-9, the J gene TRBJ2-3; no clear D gene. With 6 bases removed from V and 5 bases from J, the gap between germline ends came to 9 bases. This CDR3 spans 12 amino acids. Germline loops: CDR1 SEHNR, CDR2 FQNEAQ (reference sequence).

V is TRBV5-1 and J is TRBJ2-1; 9 bases align to TRBD2. CDR1 and CDR2 from the germline V gene are SGHRS and YFSETQ. The V segment lost 2 bases and the J segment 5 bases; nucleotides outside the gene matches: 8. This CDR3 has 16 amino acids. The CDR3, as DNA: TGCGCCAGCAGCTTCCCCCCTAGCGGGGAACACAATGAGCAGTTCTTC. Translating gives CASSFPPSGEHNEQFF.

The V call is TRBV9, the J call TRBJ2-7; 8 bases line up with TRBD2. CDR1 SGDLS and CDR2 YYNGEE come from the germline V gene. CDR3 length: 15 amino acids. With V trimmed by 2 bases and J by 5 bases, 9 bases remained unmatched. The CDR3 DNA reads TGTGCCAGCAGCGTCGGGGGGGGCAGGGCTGACGAGCAGTACTTC. This gives the protein CASSVGGGRADEQYF.

The chain recombines TRBV6-5 with TRBJ1-1, with 7 bases matching TRBD1. Germline CDR1 reads MNHEY; CDR2 reads SVGAGI. The CDR3 is 12 residues long. Germline trimming cut 6 bases from V and 8 bases from J; bases unmatched to any gene: 6. CDR3 loop: CASRKKTGEAFF. CDR3 DNA sequence: TGTGCCAGCAGAAAAAAGACAGGGGAAGCTTTCTTT.

This clone has more than one count but fewer than ten. V is TRBV11-2 and J is TRBJ2-3; TRBD2 matches at 7 bases. CDR3 length: 16 amino acids. Trimming cost V 5 bases and J 0 bases; bases outside gene matches: 8. Germline CDR1 is SGHAT and CDR2 is FQNNGV. CDR3 in DNA: TGTGCCAGCAGCCCCCGGAATAGCGGGAGCACAGATACGCAGTATTTT. It is translated as CASSPRNSGSTDTQYF.

The gene calls are TRBV19 and TRBJ2-2; possibly TRBD2 for D (5 bases). V was pared by 1 base and J by 1 base, with 7 bases between. CDR1 LNHDA and CDR2 SQIVND come from the germline V gene (reference sequence). CDR3 length equals 15 residues. This CDR3 reads CASSIAGLNTGELFF. The CDR3 DNA reads as TGTGCCAGTAGTATAGCGGGATTGAACACCGGGGAGCTGTTTTTT.

The chain is built from TRBV2 and TRBJ1-4; 8 nucleotides match TRBD1. From germline, CDR1 is SNHLY and CDR2 FYNNEI. This CDR3 comprises 16 residues. The V gene end was trimmed by 4 bases and the J gene end by 5 bases; junction bases not matched to a gene: 9. Written as DNA, the CDR3 is TGTGCCAGCAGTGTTGGACAGGGAGGCAGAAATGAAAAACTGTTTTTT. This gives the protein CASSVGQGGRNEKLFF.

The chain employs TRBV9 and TRBJ1-2; weak D call: TRBD1 (6 bases). The germline gives CDR1 SGDLS, CDR2 YYNGEE. The V and J ends lost 4 bases and 1 base respectively, with 17 bases between them. The CDR3 extends over 16 amino acids. The CDR3 here is CASSLTQGRDNYGYTF. In nucleotides, the CDR3 is TGTGCCAGCAGCTTAACACAGGGTAGGGATAACTATGGCTACACCTTC. Looking up the rest from reference TRBV9 and TRBJ1-2 gives the full variable domain: DSGVTQTPKHLITATGQRVTLRCSPRSGDLSVYWYQQSLDQGLQFLIQYYNGEERAKGNILERFSAQQFPDLHSELNLSSLELGDSALYFCASSLTQGRDNYGYTFGSGTRLTVV.

The gene calls are TRBV10-1 and TRBJ2-1; 7 bases line up with TRBD2. The V segment lost 7 bases and the J segment 7 bases; nucleotides outside the gene matches: 7. The CDR3 has 13 amino acids. The V gene's germline CDR1 is WNHNN and CDR2 SYGVQD (reference sequence). CDR3: CASTAGRMNEQFF. The DNA of the CDR3 is TGCGCCAGCACAGCGGGGAGGATGAATGAGCAGTTCTTC.